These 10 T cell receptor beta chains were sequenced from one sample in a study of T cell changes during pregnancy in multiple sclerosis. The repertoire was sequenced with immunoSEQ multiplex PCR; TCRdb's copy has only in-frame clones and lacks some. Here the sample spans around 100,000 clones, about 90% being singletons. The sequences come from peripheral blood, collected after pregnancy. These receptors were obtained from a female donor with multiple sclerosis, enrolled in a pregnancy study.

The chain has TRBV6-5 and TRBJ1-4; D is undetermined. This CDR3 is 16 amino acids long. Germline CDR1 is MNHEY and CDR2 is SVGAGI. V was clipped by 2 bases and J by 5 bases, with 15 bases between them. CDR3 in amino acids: CASSYPGRRENEKLFF. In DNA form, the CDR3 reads TGTGCCAGCAGTTACCCGGGTCGCAGAGAGAATGAAAAACTGTTTTTT.

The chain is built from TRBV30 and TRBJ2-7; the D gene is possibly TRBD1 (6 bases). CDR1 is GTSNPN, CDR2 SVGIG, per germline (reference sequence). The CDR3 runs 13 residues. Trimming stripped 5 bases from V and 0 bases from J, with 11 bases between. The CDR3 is CAWAGASSYEQYF. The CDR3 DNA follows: TGTGCCTGGGCAGGGGCAAGCTCCTACGAGCAGTACTTC.

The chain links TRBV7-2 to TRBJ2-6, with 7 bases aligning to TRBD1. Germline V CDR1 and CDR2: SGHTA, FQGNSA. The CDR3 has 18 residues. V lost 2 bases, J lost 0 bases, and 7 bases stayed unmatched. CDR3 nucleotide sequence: TGTGCCAGCAGCTTACACCCAGGGGGAAACTCTGGGGCCAACGTCCTGACTTTC. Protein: CASSLHPGGNSGANVLTF.

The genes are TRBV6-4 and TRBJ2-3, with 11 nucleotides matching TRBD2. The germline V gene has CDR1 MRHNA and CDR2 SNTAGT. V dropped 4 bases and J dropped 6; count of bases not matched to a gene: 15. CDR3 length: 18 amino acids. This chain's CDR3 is CASSGTSGPGHPTDTQYF. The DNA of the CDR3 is TGTGCCAGCAGTGGGACTAGCGGGCCCGGCCATCCCACCGATACGCAGTATTTT.

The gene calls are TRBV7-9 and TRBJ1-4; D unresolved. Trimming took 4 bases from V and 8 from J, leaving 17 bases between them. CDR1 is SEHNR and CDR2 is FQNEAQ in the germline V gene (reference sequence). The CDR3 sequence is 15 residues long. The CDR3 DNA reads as TGTGCCAGCAGCTCCTTTGCTCGAGGCCACGAAAAACTGTTTTTT. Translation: CASSSFARGHEKLFF.

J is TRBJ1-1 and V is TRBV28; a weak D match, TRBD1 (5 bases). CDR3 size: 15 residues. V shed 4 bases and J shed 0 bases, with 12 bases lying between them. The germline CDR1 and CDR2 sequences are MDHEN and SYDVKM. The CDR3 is CASSSPRGVNTEAFF. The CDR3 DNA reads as TGTGCCAGCAGTTCCCCCCGGGGGGTGAACACTGAAGCTTTCTTT.

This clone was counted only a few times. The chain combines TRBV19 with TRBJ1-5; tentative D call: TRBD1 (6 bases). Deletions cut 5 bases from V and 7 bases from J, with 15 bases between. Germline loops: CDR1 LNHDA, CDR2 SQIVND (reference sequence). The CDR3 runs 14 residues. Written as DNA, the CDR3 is TGTGCCAGTAGTCTTGGGACATCAGGGCAGCCCCAGCATTTT. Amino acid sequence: CASSLGTSGQPQHF.

The CDR3 nucleotides read TGTGCCAGCAGTTACAGGGACTCGTACAATGAGCAGTTCTTC. It translates to CASSYRDSYNEQFF. V gene TRBV6-5 combines with J gene TRBJ2-1; maybe TRBD2 (6 bases). The V and J ends lost 2 bases and 4 bases respectively, with 9 bases between them. Germline lookup yields CDR1 MNHEY and CDR2 SVGAGI. This CDR3 has 14 amino acids.

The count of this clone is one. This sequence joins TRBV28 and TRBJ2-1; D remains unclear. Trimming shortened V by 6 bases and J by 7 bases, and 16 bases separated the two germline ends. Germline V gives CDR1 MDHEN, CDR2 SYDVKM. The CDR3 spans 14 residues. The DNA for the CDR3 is TGTGCCAGCAGCTTGACTGGAGAGAGGAATGAGCAGTTCTTC. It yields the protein CASSLTGERNEQFF.

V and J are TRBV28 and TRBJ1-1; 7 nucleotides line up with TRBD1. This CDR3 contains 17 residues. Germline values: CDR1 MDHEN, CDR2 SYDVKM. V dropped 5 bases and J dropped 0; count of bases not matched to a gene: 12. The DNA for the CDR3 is TGTGCCAGCAGTCCAACGGGACAGATTCTTATGAACACTGAAGCTTTCTTT. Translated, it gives CASSPTGQILMNTEAFF. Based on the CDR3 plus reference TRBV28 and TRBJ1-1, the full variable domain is DVKVTQSSRYLVKRTGEKVFLECVQDMDHENMFWYRQDPGLGLRLIYFSYDVKMKEKGDIPEGYSVSREKKERFSLILESASTNQTSMYLCASSPTGQILMNTEAFFGQGTRLTVV.